This is a list of T cell receptor beta chains from one sample in a study of identical twins. TCRdb re-called the 5' RACE reads through MiXCR, storing one row per CDR3 protein. The data show 200,000 to 250,000 distinct CDR3 sequences, roughly 7% seen once. The sample also formed part of further work on yellow fever vaccine responses in identical twins.

Sequenced material: memory (CD45RO+) T cells sorted from blood. These receptor sequences come from a woman between 18 and 30 years old in good health. Each CDR3 is given with its conserved first and last residue. Fields, in order: CDR3 protein, CDR3 DNA, clone size, CDR3 length, J gene, D gene, V gene. D genes are given only for firm matches. The size entry is marked missing in some rows and otherwise reads once, few, many or a size class.

CDR3aa: CASSPRTGGFNQPQHF
CDR3nt: TGTGCCAGCTCACCACGGACAGGGGGCTTTAATCAGCCCCAGCATTTT
abundance: few
len: 16
j_gene: TRBJ1-5
d_gene: TRBD1
v_gene: TRBV18

CDR3aa: CASSLWGRSSYNSPLHF
CDR3nt: TGTGCCAGCAGTTTATGGGGCAGAAGCTCCTATAATTCACCCCTCCACTTT
abundance: NA
len: 17
j_gene: TRBJ1-6
d_gene: NA
v_gene: TRBV28

CDR3aa: CASSGSGRDWNTQYF
CDR3nt: TGCGCCAGCAGCGGAAGCGGGAGAGATTGGAATACGCAGTATTTT
abundance: NA
len: 15
j_gene: TRBJ2-3
d_gene: TRBD2
v_gene: TRBV4-1

CDR3aa: CATKPNTGELFF
CDR3nt: TGTGCCACCAAACCCAACACCGGGGAGCTGTTTTTT
abundance: NA
len: 12
j_gene: TRBJ2-2
d_gene: NA
v_gene: TRBV28

CDR3aa: CASSLLHNEQFF
CDR3nt: TGCGCCAGCAGCTTGCTTCATAATGAGCAGTTCTTC
abundance: NA
len: 12
j_gene: TRBJ2-1
d_gene: NA
v_gene: TRBV5-1

CDR3aa: CSVAGTANTEAFF
CDR3nt: TGCAGTGTAGCCGGGACAGCGAACACTGAAGCTTTCTTT
abundance: NA
len: 13
j_gene: TRBJ1-1
d_gene: TRBD1
v_gene: TRBV20-1

CDR3aa: CASRGAGWISGANVLTF
CDR3nt: TGTGCCAGCAGGGGAGCTGGATGGATCTCTGGGGCCAACGTCCTGACTTTC
abundance: few
len: 17
j_gene: TRBJ2-6
d_gene: NA
v_gene: TRBV7-8

CDR3aa: CASSQERGVWSEQFF
CDR3nt: TGTGCCAGCAGCCAAGAGCGGGGGGTGTGGAGTGAGCAGTTCTTC
abundance: NA
len: 15
j_gene: TRBJ2-1
d_gene: TRBD2
v_gene: TRBV7-9

CDR3aa: CASSPTGPYEQYF
CDR3nt: TGTGCCAGCAGCCCCACCGGGCCCTACGAGCAGTACTTC
abundance: NA
len: 13
j_gene: TRBJ2-7
d_gene: NA
v_gene: TRBV12-3/TRBV12-4

CDR3aa: CASSALAGVGELFF
CDR3nt: TGTGCCAGCAGTGCCCTAGCGGGAGTCGGGGAGCTGTTTTTT
abundance: NA
len: 14
j_gene: TRBJ2-2
d_gene: TRBD2
v_gene: TRBV6-4

CDR3aa: CASTHGLAFVRETQYF
CDR3nt: TGTGCCAGCACCCACGGACTAGCTTTCGTTCGAGAGACCCAGTACTTC
abundance: NA
len: 16
j_gene: TRBJ2-5
d_gene: TRBD2
v_gene: TRBV6-1

CDR3aa: CASRWTSSTDTQYF
CDR3nt: TGTGCCAGCAGATGGACCTCTAGCACAGATACGCAGTATTTT
abundance: many
len: 14
j_gene: TRBJ2-3
d_gene: NA
v_gene: TRBV6-1